The clone carrying this T cell receptor (beta chain) occurred once. Assay: immunoSEQ multiplex PCR; the TCRdb copy retains only in-frame clones and omits some. This repertoire shows 250,000 to 350,000 clones, 90% found once; its top ten account for roughly 1.1%. The record originates from a study of blood T cell repertoires in COVID-19. The source material was PBMCs or T cells enriched from blood (not recorded which). This TCR was recovered from a woman aged 25-40 years who had recovered from COVID-19.

CDR3 residues: CASSFPTENYEQYF. CDR3 bases: TGCGCCAGCAGCTTCCCGACAGAAAACTACGAGCAGTACTTC. V is TRBV5-1 and J is TRBJ2-7, with D maybe TRBD1 (5 bases). The CDR3 covers 14 residues. Trimming removed 2 bases at V and 3 bases at J, with 12 bases between. Per germline, CDR1 SGHRS and CDR2 YFSETQ.